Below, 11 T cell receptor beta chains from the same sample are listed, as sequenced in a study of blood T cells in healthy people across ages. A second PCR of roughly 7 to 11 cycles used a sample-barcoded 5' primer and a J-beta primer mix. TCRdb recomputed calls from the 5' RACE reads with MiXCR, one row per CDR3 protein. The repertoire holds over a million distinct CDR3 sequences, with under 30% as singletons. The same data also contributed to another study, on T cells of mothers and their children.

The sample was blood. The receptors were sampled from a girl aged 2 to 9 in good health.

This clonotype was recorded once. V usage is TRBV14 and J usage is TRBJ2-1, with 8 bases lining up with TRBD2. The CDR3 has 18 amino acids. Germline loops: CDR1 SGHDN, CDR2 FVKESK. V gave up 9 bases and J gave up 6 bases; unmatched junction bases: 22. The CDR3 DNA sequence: TGTGCCAGTGACCTAGGCCCTCGACGCGGGGGGAGTGGCAATGAGCAGTTCTTC. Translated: CASDLGPRRGGSGNEQFF.

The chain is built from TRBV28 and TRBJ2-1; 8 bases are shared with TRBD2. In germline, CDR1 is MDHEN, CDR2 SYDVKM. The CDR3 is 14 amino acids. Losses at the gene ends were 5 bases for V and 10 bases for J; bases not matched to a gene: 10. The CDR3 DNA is TGTGCCAGCAGTCCCGGACTAGCAACGGGAGAGCAGTTCTTC. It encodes CASSPGLATGEQFF.

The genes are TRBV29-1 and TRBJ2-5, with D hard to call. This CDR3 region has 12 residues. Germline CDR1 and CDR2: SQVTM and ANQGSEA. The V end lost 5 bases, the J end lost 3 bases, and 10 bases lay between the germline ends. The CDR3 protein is CSVLINEETQYF. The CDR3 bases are TGCAGCGTTCTTATCAATGAAGAGACCCAGTACTTC.

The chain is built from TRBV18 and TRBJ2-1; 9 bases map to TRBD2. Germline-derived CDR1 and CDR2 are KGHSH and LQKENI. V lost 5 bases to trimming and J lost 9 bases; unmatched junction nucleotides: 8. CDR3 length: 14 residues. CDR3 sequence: CASSEASGNSEQFF. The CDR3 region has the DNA TGTGCCAGCTCAGAGGCTAGCGGGAATAGTGAGCAGTTCTTC. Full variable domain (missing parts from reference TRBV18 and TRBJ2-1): NAGVMQNPRHLVRRRGQEARLRCSPMKGHSHVYWYRQLPEEGLKFMVYLQKENIIDESGMPKERFSAEFPKEGPSILRIQQVVRGDSAAYFCASSEASGNSEQFFGPGTRLTVL.

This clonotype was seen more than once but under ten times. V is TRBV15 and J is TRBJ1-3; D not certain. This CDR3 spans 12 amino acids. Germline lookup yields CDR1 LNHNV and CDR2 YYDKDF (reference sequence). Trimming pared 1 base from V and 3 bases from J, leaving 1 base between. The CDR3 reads CATSRGGNTIYF. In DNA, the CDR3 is TGTGCCACCAGCAGAGGTGGAAACACCATATATTTT.

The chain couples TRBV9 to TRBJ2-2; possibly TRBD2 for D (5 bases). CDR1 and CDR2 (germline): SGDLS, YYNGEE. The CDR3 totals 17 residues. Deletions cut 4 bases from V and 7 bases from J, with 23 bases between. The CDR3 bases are TGTGCCAGCAGCCTAAGCGGTGGAATGAGGGTAGGCGGGGAGCTGTTTTTT. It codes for CASSLSGGMRVGGELFF.

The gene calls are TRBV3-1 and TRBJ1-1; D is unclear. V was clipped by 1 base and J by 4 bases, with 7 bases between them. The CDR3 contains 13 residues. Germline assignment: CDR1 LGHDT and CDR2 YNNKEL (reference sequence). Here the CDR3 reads CASSQGPVTEAFF. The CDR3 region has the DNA TGTGCCAGCAGCCAAGGGCCAGTCACTGAAGCTTTCTTT. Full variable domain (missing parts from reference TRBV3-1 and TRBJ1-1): DTAVSQTPKYLVTQMGNDKSIKCEQNLGHDTMYWYKQDSKKFLKIMFSYNNKELIINETVPNRFSPKSPDKAHLNLHINSLELGDSAVYFCASSQGPVTEAFFGQGTRLTVV.

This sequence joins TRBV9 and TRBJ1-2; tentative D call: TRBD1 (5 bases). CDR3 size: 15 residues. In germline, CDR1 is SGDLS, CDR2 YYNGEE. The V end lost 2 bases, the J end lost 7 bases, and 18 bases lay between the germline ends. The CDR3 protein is CASSVTDSLRGGYTF. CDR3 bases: TGTGCCAGCAGCGTCACAGACAGCCTGAGGGGTGGCTACACCTTC.

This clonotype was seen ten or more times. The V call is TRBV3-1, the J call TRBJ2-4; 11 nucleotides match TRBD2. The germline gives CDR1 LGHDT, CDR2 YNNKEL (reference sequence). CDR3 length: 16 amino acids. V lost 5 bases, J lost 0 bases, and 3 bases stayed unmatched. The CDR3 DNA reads TGTGCCAGCAGCTTAGGACTAGCGGGAGCCAAAAACATTCAGTACTTC. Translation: CASSLGLAGAKNIQYF. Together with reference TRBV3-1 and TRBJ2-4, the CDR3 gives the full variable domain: DTAVSQTPKYLVTQMGNDKSIKCEQNLGHDTMYWYKQDSKKFLKIMFSYNNKELIINETVPNRFSPKSPDKAHLNLHINSLELGDSAVYFCASSLGLAGAKNIQYFGAGTRLSVL.

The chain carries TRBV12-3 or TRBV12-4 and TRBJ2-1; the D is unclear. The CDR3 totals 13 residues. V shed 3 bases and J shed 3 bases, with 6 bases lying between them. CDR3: CASSLVYYNEQFF. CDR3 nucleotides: TGTGCCAGCAGTTTGGTGTACTACAATGAGCAGTTCTTC.

The CDR3 DNA is TGCGCCAGCAGCACGGGCCGGGACAGTCAAGAGACCCAGTACTTC. It translates to CASSTGRDSQETQYF. J is TRBJ2-5 and V is TRBV5-1, with 7 nucleotides matching TRBD1. V lost 4 bases to trimming and J lost 2 bases; unmatched junction nucleotides: 8. The CDR3 extends over 15 amino acids. Germline V lookup: CDR1 SGHRS, CDR2 YFSETQ.